These 30 T cell receptor beta chains share one sample of origin, sequenced in a study of human T cells and chemical hapten exposure. MiXCR was run by TCRdb on the RACE reads, yielding one entry per CDR3 protein. The sample carries a few hundred thousand distinct CDR3 sequences, more than 5% recorded once. Time point specified: patch test 2, 6 weeks after DPC sensitization. Stated treatment: therapeutic diphenylcyclopropenone sensitization with weekly scalp DPC. The material was whole blood, obtained in connection with sensitization to the hapten diphenylcyclopropenone (DPC). The receptors were sampled from a woman between 18 and 29 years old with alopecia areata. Some clones in this sample may be carry-over from other donors' samples.

The sample holds a few counts of this clonotype. The J gene is TRBJ2-3, the V gene TRBV6-2 or TRBV6-3, with 8 nucleotides matching TRBD1. After removal of 5 bases from V and 4 bases from J, the junction contained 5 bases not matched to a gene. This CDR3 is built from 14 residues. The germline V gene has CDR1 MNHEY and CDR2 SVGEGT. CDR3 in amino acids: CASSARQGSDTQYF. DNA of the CDR3: TGTGCCAGCAGTGCGAGACAGGGGTCAGATACGCAGTATTTT.

The CDR3 spells CASGRAGSETEAFF. The CDR3 DNA sequence: TGCGCCAGCGGCCGGGCAGGGTCGGAAACTGAAGCTTTCTTT. V and J are TRBV5-1 and TRBJ1-1, with D perhaps TRBD1 (5 bases). V was clipped by 7 bases and J by 5 bases, with 18 bases between them. This CDR3 contains 14 residues. Germline lookup yields CDR1 SGHRS and CDR2 YFSETQ.

The rearrangement links TRBV7-2 to TRBJ2-1; D not resolved. Trimming shortened V by 5 bases and J by 3 bases, and 8 bases separated the two germline ends. This CDR3 has 13 amino acids. The germline V gene encodes CDR1 SGHTA and CDR2 FQGNSA. CDR3 in DNA: TGTGCCAGCAGCCCGACGGACTACAATGAGCAGTTCTTC. Its translation is CASSPTDYNEQFF.

V usage is TRBV9 and J usage is TRBJ2-3; TRBD1 matches 8 bases. Germline V gene data show CDR1 as SGDLS and CDR2 as YYNGEE. The V segment lost 4 bases and the J segment 3 bases; nucleotides outside the gene matches: 13. The CDR3 length is 17 residues. The CDR3 DNA reads as TGTGCCAGCAGCCGTAGGTATCAGGGGGCAGGGACAGATACGCAGTATTTT. Its protein is CASSRRYQGAGTDTQYF.

V usage is TRBV20-1 and J usage is TRBJ2-1, with no clear D. This CDR3 contains 14 residues. With 5 bases removed from V and 0 bases from J, the gap between germline ends came to 11 bases. Germline lookup yields CDR1 DFQATT and CDR2 SNEGSKA (reference sequence). In nucleotides, the CDR3 is TGCAGTGCTGGTTACACAGCCTCCTACAATGAGCAGTTCTTC. This encodes CSAGYTASYNEQFF.

This clonotype occurred many times. The V call is TRBV20-1, the J call TRBJ1-4; D possibly corresponds to TRBD1 (6 bases). Trimming removed 0 bases at V and 7 bases at J, with 15 bases between. The germline gives CDR1 DFQATT, CDR2 SNEGSKA (reference sequence). This CDR3 comprises 15 residues. The CDR3 bases are TGCAGTGCTAGAGATCTCATCCGGGGGCTTGAAAAACTGTTTTTT. It specifies CSARDLIRGLEKLFF.

V gene TRBV6-2 or TRBV6-3 combines with J gene TRBJ2-1; the D gene is possibly TRBD1 (6 bases). Germline V gene data show CDR1 as MNHEY and CDR2 as SVGEGT. There are 15 residues in the CDR3. V lost 6 bases, J lost 0 bases, and 12 bases lay in between. The DNA for the CDR3 is TGTGCCAGCAGACACACAGGGAGCTCCTACAATGAGCAGTTCTTC. Translating gives CASRHTGSSYNEQFF.

This clonotype occurred many times. J is TRBJ1-1 and V is TRBV7-9; D unclear. Trimming cost V 1 base and J 5 bases, with 11 bases left between them. Germline assignment: CDR1 SEHNR and CDR2 FQNEAQ (reference sequence). This CDR3 comprises 14 residues. CDR3 in amino acids: CASSLEGLYTEAFF. CDR3 coding DNA: TGTGCCAGCAGCTTAGAAGGGCTTTATACTGAAGCTTTCTTT.

V and J are TRBV28 and TRBJ2-5; 11 bases agree with TRBD1. Per germline, CDR1 MDHEN and CDR2 SYDVKM. J lost 5 bases, V lost 8 bases, and 1 base had no gene match. This CDR3 spans 12 amino acids. The CDR3: CASGTGGETQYF. The CDR3 DNA sequence: TGTGCCAGCGGGACAGGGGGGGAGACCCAGTACTTC.

In this sample, this clonotype turned up a few times. V usage is TRBV7-9 and J usage is TRBJ2-2; maybe TRBD1 (6 bases). The CDR3 consists of 18 residues. Germline CDR1 reads SEHNR; CDR2 reads FQNEAQ (reference sequence). V lost 0 bases, J lost 1 base, and 15 bases lay in between. Here the CDR3 DNA reads TGTGCCAGCAGCTTAGCCCCCGGGTGGGGGCAGAACACCGGGGAGCTGTTTTTT. Encoded protein: CASSLAPGWGQNTGELFF.

This clonotype appeared many times. This chain joins TRBV7-9 and TRBJ2-2; D remains unclear. The CDR3 length is 18 residues. Trimming took 1 base from V and 8 from J, leaving 23 bases between them. CDR1 is SEHNR and CDR2 is FQNEAQ in the germline V gene (reference sequence). The CDR3 nucleotides read TGTGCCAGCAGCTTAGTTTTTCTGGCCACCACGCTTCCTGGGGAGCTGTTTTTT. It is translated as CASSLVFLATTLPGELFF.

The chain links TRBV9 to TRBJ1-1; no reliable D call. Trimming cost V 4 bases and J 1 base, with 14 bases left between them. Germline CDR1 is SGDLS and CDR2 is YYNGEE. The CDR3 is made up of 15 amino acids. As DNA, the CDR3 is TGTGCCAGCAGCTCCTTGTATACAGAGAACACTGAAGCTTTCTTT. Amino acid sequence: CASSSLYTENTEAFF.

The table lists this clonotype with many counts. V usage is TRBV10-2 and J usage is TRBJ1-4, with a weak D call TRBD1 (5 bases). Looked up from germline, CDR1 is WSHSY and CDR2 is SAAADI. CDR3 size: 11 residues. With 3 bases removed from V and 14 bases from J, the gap between germline ends came to 10 bases. CDR3 nucleotides: TGCGCCAGCAGTGACAGGGCCGGGCTGTTTTTT. Protein sequence: CASSDRAGLFF.

This chain connects TRBV3-1 to TRBJ1-3; D gene unclear. V was pared by 4 bases and J by 0 bases, with 7 bases between. From germline, CDR1 is LGHDT and CDR2 YNNKEL (reference sequence). The CDR3 length is 14 residues. The CDR3 DNA is TGTGCCAGCAGCCCGGGCAACTCTGGAAACACCATATATTTT. Amino acids: CASSPGNSGNTIYF. The full variable domain, rest sourced from reference TRBV3-1 and TRBJ1-3, is DTAVSQTPKYLVTQMGNDKSIKCEQNLGHDTMYWYKQDSKKFLKIMFSYNNKELIINETVPNRFSPKSPDKAHLNLHINSLELGDSAVYFCASSPGNSGNTIYFGEGSWLTVV.

J is TRBJ1-2 and V is TRBV6-6; D perhaps matches TRBD1 (6 bases). CDR1 is MNHNY, CDR2 SVGAGI, per germline (reference sequence). The CDR3 length is 13 residues. Trimming took 6 bases from V and 4 from J, leaving 12 bases between them. The CDR3 DNA reads TGTGCCAGCAGACCGACAGGAGCCTATGGCTACACCTTC. The encoded protein is CASRPTGAYGYTF.

The chain links TRBV5-1 to TRBJ1-1; weak D call: TRBD1 (5 bases). From germline, CDR1 is SGHRS and CDR2 YFSETQ. The CDR3 loop spans 14 amino acids. Trimming took 4 bases from V and 7 from J, leaving 17 bases between them. For the CDR3, the DNA is TGCGCCAGCAGCCCGGACGGGACGGTATTTGAAGCTTTCTTT. It codes for CASSPDGTVFEAFF.

This clonotype was picked up many times. The genes are TRBV20-1 and TRBJ1-6; D possibly corresponds to TRBD1 (6 bases). The CDR3 spans 13 residues. CDR1 and CDR2 from the germline V gene are DFQATT and SNEGSKA (reference sequence). Trimming took off 6 bases at V and 3 bases at J, with 9 bases between the two ends. The CDR3 region is CSATQGYNSPLHF. CDR3 DNA sequence: TGCAGTGCCACACAGGGCTATAATTCACCCCTCCACTTT.

Many counts were recorded for this clonotype. The chain joins TRBV29-1 to TRBJ1-1, with 9 nucleotides matching TRBD1. The junction had 10 bases not matched to a gene; V was cut back by 3 bases and J by 11 bases. This CDR3 region has 13 residues. CDR1 is SQVTM and CDR2 is ANQGSEA in the germline V gene. The CDR3 bases are TGCAGCGTTGATTCCCCGACAGGGGGGAGCGCTTTCTTT. Its protein is CSVDSPTGGSAFF.

In its sample, this clonotype was seen many times. The rearrangement uses TRBV29-1 and TRBJ2-1; TRBD2 might be the D (6 bases). Germline V CDR1 and CDR2: SQVTM, ANQGSEA. The ends were cut back, 3 bases at V and 1 base at J, with 7 bases in the middle. The CDR3 totals 13 residues. In DNA, the CDR3 is TGCAGCGTTGAGCGGGGATCCTACAATGAGCAGTTCTTC. It translates to CSVERGSYNEQFF.

The rearrangement links TRBV11-2 to TRBJ1-4, with D possibly TRBD1 on 5 matching bases. Per germline, CDR1 SGHAT and CDR2 FQNNGV. V lost 5 bases and J lost 1, with 14 bases in between. This CDR3 spans 16 amino acids. DNA for the CDR3: TGTGCCAGCAGCCCACCACTGGACAAAACTAATGAAAAACTGTTTTTT. Translating it yields CASSPPLDKTNEKLFF.

This clonotype was counted at least ten times. V and J are TRBV27 and TRBJ2-7; D gene ambiguous. CDR1 is MNHEY, CDR2 SMNVEV, per germline (reference sequence). V gave up 9 bases and J gave up 7 bases, with 10 bases separating them. The CDR3 is 10 amino acids. The CDR3: CARSPEEQYF. DNA of the CDR3: TGTGCCAGATCGCCAGAGGAGCAGTACTTC.

Concerning this clonotype: This sequence may be a read error, since a much larger clone differs from it by one base. V is TRBV4-1 and J is TRBJ1-2, with TRBD1 matching 9 bases. Germline V gene data show CDR1 as MGHRA and CDR2 as YSYEKL. The CDR3 runs to 15 residues. Trimming cost V 4 bases and J 4 bases; bases outside gene matches: 7. The CDR3 here is CASSPGQGILYGYTF. The CDR3 bases are TGCGCCAGCAGCCCCGGACAGGGGATTCTCTATGGCTACACCTTC.

This clonotype has a count of ten or more. Written as DNA, the CDR3 is TGTGCCAGCAGTTACTCCGGGACAGCAATTGCAACTAATGAAAAACTGTTTTTT. Amino acids: CASSYSGTAIATNEKLFF. The chain recombines TRBV6-5 with TRBJ1-4; 7 bases are shared with TRBD1. The V gene's germline CDR1 is MNHEY and CDR2 SVGAGI. The CDR3 has 18 amino acids. V dropped 0 bases and J dropped 0; count of bases not matched to a gene: 7.

This clonotype was counted between two and nine times. The chain is built from TRBV27 and TRBJ2-7; 10 bases line up with TRBD1. Germline CDR1 is MNHEY and CDR2 is SMNVEV (reference sequence). With 6 bases clipped from V and 7 bases from J, the junction kept 18 bases outside the gene matches. The length of the CDR3 is 17 residues. CDR3 sequence reads: CASRKAGTGDILWEQYF. Written as DNA, the CDR3 is TGTGCCAGCAGAAAGGCCGGGACAGGGGACATCCTGTGGGAGCAGTACTTC.

The sample holds a few counts of this clonotype. The rearrangement links TRBV4-1 to TRBJ2-7; D might be TRBD1 (5 bases). Trimming pared 0 bases from V and 5 bases from J, leaving 11 bases between. Germline lookup yields CDR1 MGHRA and CDR2 YSYEKL. This CDR3 region has 14 residues. The CDR3 protein is CASSQDGAFHEQYF. In nucleotides, the CDR3 is TGCGCCAGCAGCCAAGATGGGGCTTTCCACGAGCAGTACTTC.

This clonotype was seen repeatedly, ten times or more. The J gene is TRBJ2-3, the V gene TRBV29-1; D unclear. The CDR3 loop spans 14 amino acids. The ends were cut back, 7 bases at V and 5 bases at J, with 19 bases in the middle. The germline CDR1 and CDR2 sequences are SQVTM and ANQGSEA. CDR3 nucleotides: TGCAGCGGACGATGGCCTACCAAAAGAGATACGCAGTATTTT. It specifies CSGRWPTKRDTQYF.

This clonotype has a count of ten or more. The chain carries TRBV28 and TRBJ1-5; D is possibly TRBD1 (5 bases). V was cut by 5 bases and J by 6 bases, with 11 bases left in between. In germline, CDR1 is MDHEN, CDR2 SYDVKM. The CDR3 covers 13 residues. The CDR3 DNA follows: TGTGCCAGCAGTGCAGGGCCGGCTCAGCCCCAGCATTTT. This gives the protein CASSAGPAQPQHF.

This clonotype turned up a few times. This chain links TRBV6-2 or TRBV6-3 with TRBJ1-1; the match to TRBD1 covers 8 bases. The CDR3 sequence is 14 residues long. In germline, CDR1 is MNHEY, CDR2 SVGEGT. V trimming: 2 bases; J trimming: 6 bases; junction bases outside the gene matches: 5. CDR3 region: CASSYRTGISEAFF. The CDR3 bases are TGTGCCAGCAGTTACCGGACAGGGATCTCTGAAGCTTTCTTT.

This clonotype was observed a handful of times. The chain uses TRBV2 and TRBJ2-1; the D gene is possibly TRBD1 (5 bases). Germline loops: CDR1 SNHLY, CDR2 FYNNEI. This CDR3 has 14 residues. Trimming pared 7 bases from V and 0 bases from J, leaving 10 bases between. CDR3 region: CASNQGSSYNEQFF. The CDR3 DNA is TGTGCCAGCAATCAGGGAAGCTCCTACAATGAGCAGTTCTTC.

At least ten counts were recorded for this clonotype. The chain links TRBV3-1 to TRBJ2-3, with D tentatively TRBD2 (5 bases). Germline CDR1 is LGHDT and CDR2 is YNNKEL (reference sequence). The CDR3 covers 13 residues. Trimming took 5 bases from V and 2 from J, leaving 8 bases between them. The CDR3: CASSRGNTDTQYF. The DNA of the CDR3 is TGTGCCAGCAGCAGAGGGAACACAGATACGCAGTATTTT.